One sample yielded the 4 T cell receptor beta chains listed below, sequenced in a study of CD8+ T cells in alopecia areata. Treatment: oral pan-JAK inhibitor, 5-10 mg twice daily. cDNA serving as the sequencing template came from extracted, reverse transcribed RNA. Profiling relied on immunoSEQ multiplex PCR, and the TCRdb table lists in-frame clones only, not all of them. The sample contains about 190,000 clones, about 60% of which appear only once. The sequencing used CD4+ T cells sorted from blood, collected at week 4, from a patient treated with tofacitinib. The receptors were gathered from a human donor with alopecia areata.

The chain is built from TRBV6-4 and TRBJ1-1; D not certain. The CDR3 consists of 15 residues. The V end was cut by 6 bases, the J end by 2 bases, with 16 bases between. Germline CDR1 is MRHNA and CDR2 is SNTAGT. This chain's CDR3 is CASRKDGRGNTEAFF. The CDR3 region has the DNA TGTGCCAGCAGGAAAGATGGACGGGGAAACACTGAAGCTTTCTTT.

This clone showed up just once. The chain couples TRBV29-1 to TRBJ2-5; 11 positions agree with TRBD1. CDR1 and CDR2 (germline): SQVTM, ANQGSEA. Trimming removed 6 bases from V and 6 bases from J; junction bases left unmatched: 12. CDR3 size: 15 residues. The CDR3 region has the DNA TGCAGCGTGCCGACGGACAGGGGGCCCTTTCAGACCCAGTACTTC. Amino acids: CSVPTDRGPFQTQYF. The whole variable domain, remainder taken from reference TRBV29-1 and TRBJ2-5, is SAVISQKPSRDICQRGTSLTIQCQVDSQVTMMFWYRQQPGQSLTLIATANQGSEATYESGFVIDKFPISRPNLTFSTLTVSNMSPEDSSIYLCSVPTDRGPFQTQYFGPGTRLLVL.

This clone appeared a few times. The chain joins TRBV30 to TRBJ2-1, with 11 bases lining up with TRBD2. The CDR3 loop spans 14 amino acids. V was clipped by 4 bases and J by 5 bases; unmatched bases: 4. Germline V gene lookup returns CDR1 GTSNPN and CDR2 SVGIG (reference sequence). DNA for the CDR3: TGTGCCTGGATGAGGGGACTAGCGGACAATGAGCAGTTCTTC. It specifies CAWMRGLADNEQFF.

This clone was detected ten times or more. The chain couples TRBV18 to TRBJ2-7; 9 bases match TRBD2. Per the germline V gene, CDR1 is KGHSH and CDR2 is LQKENI. V trimming: 3 bases; J trimming: 2 bases; junction bases outside the gene matches: 11. The CDR3 extends over 17 amino acids. The CDR3 reads CASSPRSRGLAAYEQYF. The CDR3 region has the DNA TGTGCCAGCTCACCTCGATCCCGGGGACTAGCAGCCTACGAGCAGTACTTC.